The rows below give T cell receptor beta chains drawn from one sample of a study of blood T cell repertoires in COVID-19. The method was immunoSEQ multiplex PCR; TCRdb's version includes in-frame clones alone and lacks a portion of them. Among roughly 300,000 clones listed, 87% were seen once. Source material: peripheral blood. These receptors were obtained from a woman aged 35 to 49 who had recovered from COVID-19. Both conserved end residues are part of each CDR3. The D gene is left open where the match is weak. Part of the rows lack a size; the others show once, few, many or a class for expanded clones.

J gene | clone size | D gene | V gene | CDR3 protein | CDR3 DNA
TRBJ2-5 | NA | NA | TRBV5-1 | CASSLTPEETQYF | TGCGCCAGCAGCTTGACTCCGGAGGAGACCCAGTACTTC
TRBJ2-3 | NA | NA | TRBV18 | CASSPPSFSTDTQYF | TGTGCCAGCTCACCACCGTCCTTTAGCACAGATACGCAGTATTTT
TRBJ2-7 | NA | TRBD1 | TRBV19 | CASSYKGTGTPYEQYF | TGTGCCAGTAGTTACAAAGGGACAGGGACCCCCTACGAGCAGTACTTC
TRBJ2-1 | few | TRBD2 | TRBV7-2 | CASSFTSGGIGEQFF | TGTGCCAGCAGCTTTACTAGCGGGGGTATTGGTGAGCAGTTCTTC
TRBJ1-2 | once | NA | TRBV10-2 | CASKPGLTNYGYTF | TGCGCCAGCAAACCGGGACTGACTAACTATGGCTACACCTTC
TRBJ1-4 | NA | TRBD1 | TRBV7-9 | CASSFPDREIDEKLFF | TGTGCCAGCAGCTTCCCGGACAGGGAGATTGATGAAAAACTGTTTTTT
TRBJ2-3 | NA | NA | TRBV5-1 | CASSLEPSTDTQYF | TGCGCCAGCAGCTTGGAGCCGAGCACAGATACGCAGTATTTT
TRBJ2-3 | NA | NA | TRBV7-9 | CASSLALGSGTDTQYF | TGTGCCAGCAGCTTAGCGCTGGGGTCGGGGACAGATACGCAGTATTTT
TRBJ1-2 | NA | TRBD1 | TRBV5-6 | CASSYGTGNYGYTF | TGTGCCAGCAGCTATGGGACAGGAAACTATGGCTACACCTTC
TRBJ2-6 | NA | TRBD1 | TRBV4-1 | CASSQGGQGTSGANVLTF | TGCGCCAGCAGCCAAGGGGGACAGGGGACGAGTGGGGCCAACGTCCTGACTTTC
TRBJ2-7 | NA | NA | TRBV27 | CASRSRSRSYEQYF | TGTGCCAGTAGGTCGAGATCGCGGTCCTACGAGCAGTACTTC
TRBJ2-3 | NA | NA | TRBV5-1 | CASSLSRTDTQYF | TGCGCCAGCAGCTTGTCCAGGACAGATACGCAGTATTTT
TRBJ2-5 | NA | NA | TRBV28 | CASSLSFGGETQYF | TGTGCCAGCAGTTTATCCTTCGGGGGAGAGACCCAGTACTTC
TRBJ2-5 | once | TRBD1 | TRBV5-1 | CASSSTGGSETQYF | TGCGCCAGCAGCTCTACAGGGGGCTCGGAGACCCAGTACTTC
TRBJ2-2 | NA | NA | TRBV5-4 | CASSLGLGGTGELFF | TGTGCCAGCAGCTTAGGTTTGGGGGGCACCGGGGAGCTGTTTTTT
TRBJ1-5 | NA | NA | TRBV6-5 | CASSYSGEEPQHF | TGTGCCAGCAGTTACAGTGGGGAGGAGCCCCAGCATTTT
TRBJ2-2 | NA | NA | TRBV2 | CASATNAGGELFF | TGTGCCAGCGCTACCAACGCGGGCGGGGAGCTGTTTTTT